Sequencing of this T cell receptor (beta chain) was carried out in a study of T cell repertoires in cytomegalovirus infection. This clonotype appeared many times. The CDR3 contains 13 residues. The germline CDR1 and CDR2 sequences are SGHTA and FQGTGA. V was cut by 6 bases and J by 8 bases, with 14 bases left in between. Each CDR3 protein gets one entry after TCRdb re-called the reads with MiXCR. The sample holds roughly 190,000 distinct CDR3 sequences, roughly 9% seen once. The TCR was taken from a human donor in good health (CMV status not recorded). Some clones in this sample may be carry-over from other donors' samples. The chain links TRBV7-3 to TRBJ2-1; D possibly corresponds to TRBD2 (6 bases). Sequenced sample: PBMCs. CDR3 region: CASSSAEGYEQFF. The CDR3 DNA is TGTGCCAGCAGTTCGGCGGAGGGGTATGAGCAGTTCTTC.